These 9 T cell receptor beta chains share one sample of origin, sequenced in a study of shared clonotypes between healthy human individuals. This table comes from immunoSEQ multiplex PCR, and its TCRdb copy is limited to in-frame clones, with some not included. The sample carries 2 million to 2.5 million clones, about 94% recorded once. Sequencing was carried out using naive CD4+ T cells sorted from blood. Sample subset: CD45RA+ positively selected. These receptor sequences come from a man between 18 and 35 years old in good health.

On this clone: Within the sample, other DNA sequences also encode this same CDR3. The rearrangement uses TRBV2 and TRBJ1-4; tentative D call: TRBD1 (6 bases). Looked up from germline, CDR1 is SNHLY and CDR2 is FYNNEI. V was trimmed by 3 bases and J by 2 bases, leaving 7 bases between them. The CDR3 has 14 amino acids. CDR3 nucleotide sequence: TGTGCCAGCAGTGACAGGGGCACTAATGAAAAACTGTTTTTT. Its translation: CASSDRGTNEKLFF.

The rearrangement links TRBV6-5 to TRBJ2-7; perhaps TRBD1 as D (7 bases). Trimming took 8 bases from V and 3 from J, leaving 17 bases between them. This CDR3 region has 14 residues. Germline-derived CDR1 and CDR2 are MNHEY and SVGAGI. Written as DNA, the CDR3 is TGTGCCAGCGGTCGGGGGCAGGGGGACTACGAGCAGTACTTC. It is translated as CASGRGQGDYEQYF.

For this clone: The sample has other DNA sequences that encode this CDR3 too. In nucleotides, the CDR3 is TGTGCCAGCAGCTTAGGTCCGAGCTCTGGAAACACCATATATTTT. Protein: CASSLGPSSGNTIYF. This rearrangement joins TRBV7-9 to TRBJ1-3; no definite D call. Germline V gives CDR1 SEHNR, CDR2 FQNEAQ (reference sequence). The CDR3 covers 15 residues. The V gene lost 1 base and the J gene lost 0 bases, with 7 bases spanning the gap.

The chain has TRBV6-6 and TRBJ1-5; possibly TRBD1 for D (5 bases). CDR3 length: 16 residues. CDR1 is MNHNY and CDR2 is SVGAGI in the germline V gene (reference sequence). The V end lost 2 bases, the J end lost 3 bases, and 14 bases lay between the germline ends. The CDR3 DNA follows: TGTGCCAGCAGTTACGGGGCAGGGAGGAACAATCAGCCCCAGCATTTT. This encodes CASSYGAGRNNQPQHF.

This clone has just one count. The genes are TRBV18 and TRBJ2-3, with D hard to call. Germline CDR1 reads KGHSH; CDR2 reads LQKENI. V lost 6 bases, J lost 2 bases, and 9 bases lay in between. CDR3 size: 13 residues. CDR3: CASSPGFTDTQYF. The CDR3 region has the DNA TGTGCCAGCTCGCCGGGCTTCACAGATACGCAGTATTTT.

The chain employs TRBV5-4 and TRBJ1-1; no clear D gene. V was cut by 1 base and J by 0 bases, with 1 base left in between. The CDR3 extends over 12 amino acids. Germline V gives CDR1 SGHNT, CDR2 YYREEE (reference sequence). In nucleotides, the CDR3 is TGTGCCAGCAGCTTGTTGAACACTGAAGCTTTCTTT. This codes for CASSLLNTEAFF.

On this clone itself: A read error may account for a junction end that differs from germline. The rearrangement joins TRBV7-7 to TRBJ2-2, with TRBD1 matching over 10 bases. This CDR3 is 15 amino acids long. CDR1 and CDR2 from the germline V gene are SSHAT and FNYEAQ (reference sequence). The CDR3 coding sequence is TGTGCTAGCAGCTTAAGACAGGGGGCCACCGGGGAGCTGTTTTTT. Translating gives CASSLRQGATGELFF.

The chain combines TRBV7-9 with TRBJ1-4, with 7 bases fitting TRBD1. Germline trimming cut 2 bases from V and 6 bases from J; bases unmatched to any gene: 3. This CDR3 spans 14 amino acids. CDR1 and CDR2 (germline): SEHNR, FQNEAQ (reference sequence). The CDR3 DNA reads as TGTGCCAGCAGCTTACAGGGGGGTGATGAAAAACTGTTTTTT. It is translated as CASSLQGGDEKLFF.

The J gene is TRBJ2-7, the V gene TRBV9; 10 bases align to TRBD1. The ends lost 4 bases at V and 3 bases at J; junction bases unmatched: 4. Germline V gene lookup returns CDR1 SGDLS and CDR2 YYNGEE. The CDR3 totals 14 residues. The CDR3 is CASSLGQGDYEQYF. The CDR3 DNA reads TGTGCCAGCAGCCTAGGACAGGGGGACTACGAGCAGTACTTC.